This T cell receptor beta chain appears in the sequencing data of a study of Tregs in tolerant kidney transplant recipients. General study findings and limits: No direct test of biological reproducibility was done here. For some patients, primers changed over time, blocking nucleotide-level comparison. Validation in larger populations is needed because few patients were studied.

Recipients received nonmyeloablative bone marrow transplants from related graft donors, with transient mixed chimerism. CD4+CD25+CD127- Tregs, CD4+CD25- non-Tregs, CD4 and CD8 cells were sorted. V lost 4 bases to trimming and J lost 2 bases; unmatched junction nucleotides: 14. This CDR3 region has 20 residues. Germline-derived CDR1 and CDR2 are LGHNA and YSLEER. Here immunoSEQ multiplex PCR was the method, and the copy in TCRdb shows in-frame clones only, minus some. The data contain approximately 50,000 clones, roughly nine tenths of them singletons. With respect to this clone: What it binds is not known.

This receptor was identified in a human patient who received a combined kidney and bone marrow transplant. Some T cells here may be from the graft donor. The gene calls are TRBV4-3 and TRBJ2-2, with 12 bases that match TRBD1. Here the sequenced sample was CD8+ T cells from blood (PBMCs), taken 24 months after the transplant. CDR3 bases: TGCGCCAGCAGCCCCGGGGGACAGGGGGCGAGGGACTTCAACACCGGGGAGCTGTTTTTT. Amino acids: CASSPGGQGARDFNTGELFF.